This TCR beta chain was recovered during a study of Ad26.COV2.S vaccination and SARS-CoV-2 variants. At the level of the study: Each vaccinee took Ad26.COV2.S intramuscularly, once or twice 56 days apart.

The study, taken as a whole, reports: Those who received vaccine or placebo ended up with similar non-spike TCR breadth.

TCRdb keeps only in-frame clones here, not all; method: immunoSEQ multiplex PCR. Of about 400,000 clones listed, around 89% were seen once; the top ten hold less than 4.5%. As concerns this clone: Antigen specificity is unknown.

Indicated treatment: 15 to 20 received Ad26.COV2.S at low or high dose, single or two shots; 5 received placebo; per-sample allocation not given. Day 63 following the first vaccine or placebo injection was when the samples were taken. CDR1 is SGHTA, CDR2 FQGNSA, per germline. V lost 3 bases, J lost 0 bases, and 4 bases stayed unmatched. CDR3 size: 15 residues. The material was peripheral blood, obtained in a trial of Ad26.COV2.S vaccine versus placebo. V and J are TRBV7-2 and TRBJ1-2; 7 bases match TRBD1. The receptor was derived from a person aged 18-65 years who received the Ad26.COV2.S COVID-19 vaccine or a placebo. Here the CDR3 DNA reads TGTGCCAGCAGCTTCCCCGGGACAGCTAACTATGGCTACACCTTC. It codes for CASSFPGTANYGYTF.